This entry concerns a single T cell receptor beta chain. The source of the sample is a study of blood T cells in healthy people across ages. A sample-barcoded 5' primer and a J-beta primer mix were used in a second PCR of roughly 7 to 12 cycles. TCRdb re-analysed the 5' RACE reads in MiXCR, keeping a single row per CDR3 protein. The sample lists about a million distinct CDR3 sequences, roughly half occurring once. This receptor was obtained from a woman aged 55-70 years in good health. Input material: blood.

The CDR3 DNA is TGCAGCGTTGCAGGGGGCGCTTATGGCTACACCTTC. Translated, it gives CSVAGGAYGYTF. The V gene is TRBV29-1, the J gene TRBJ1-2; 8 nucleotides agree with TRBD1. This CDR3 spans 12 amino acids. Germline assignment: CDR1 SQVTM and CDR2 ANQGSEA. J was trimmed by 5 bases and V by 4 bases; bases with no gene match: 3. Filled out from reference TRBV29-1 and TRBJ1-2, the complete variable domain reads SAVISQKPSRDICQRGTSLTIQCQVDSQVTMMFWYRQQPGQSLTLIATANQGSEATYESGFVIDKFPISRPNLTFSTLTVSNMSPEDSSIYLCSVAGGAYGYTFGSGTRLTVV.